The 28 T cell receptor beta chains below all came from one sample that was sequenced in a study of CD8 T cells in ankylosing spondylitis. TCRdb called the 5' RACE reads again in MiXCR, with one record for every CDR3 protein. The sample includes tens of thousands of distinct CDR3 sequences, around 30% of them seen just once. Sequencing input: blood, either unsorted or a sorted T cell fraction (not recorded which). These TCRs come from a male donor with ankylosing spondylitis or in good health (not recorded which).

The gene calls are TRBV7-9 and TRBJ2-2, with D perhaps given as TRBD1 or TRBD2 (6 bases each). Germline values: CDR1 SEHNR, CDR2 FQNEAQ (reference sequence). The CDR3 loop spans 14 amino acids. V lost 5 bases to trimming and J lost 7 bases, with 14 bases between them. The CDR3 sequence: CASSLGGLFGELFF. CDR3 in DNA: TGTGCCAGCAGCCTAGGGGGGCTCTTCGGGGAGCTGTTTTTT.

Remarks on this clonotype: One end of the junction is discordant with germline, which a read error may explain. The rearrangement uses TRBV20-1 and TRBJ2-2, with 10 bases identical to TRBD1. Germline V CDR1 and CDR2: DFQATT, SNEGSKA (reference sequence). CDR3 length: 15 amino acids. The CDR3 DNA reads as TGCAGTGCTCGAGAGGGGACAGGGGAGACCGGGGAGCTGTTTTTT. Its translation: CSAREGTGETGELFF.

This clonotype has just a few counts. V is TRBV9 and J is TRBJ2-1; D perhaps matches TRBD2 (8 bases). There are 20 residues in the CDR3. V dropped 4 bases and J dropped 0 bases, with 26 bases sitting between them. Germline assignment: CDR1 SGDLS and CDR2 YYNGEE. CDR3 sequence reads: CASSPHRGLALAGSYNEQFF. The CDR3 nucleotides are TGTGCCAGCAGCCCCCACAGGGGACTGGCCCTAGCGGGCTCCTACAATGAGCAGTTCTTC.

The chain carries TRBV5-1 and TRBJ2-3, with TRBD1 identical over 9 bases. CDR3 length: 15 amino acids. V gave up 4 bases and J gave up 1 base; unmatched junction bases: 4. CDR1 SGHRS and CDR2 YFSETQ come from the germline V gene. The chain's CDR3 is CASSAGQGGTDTQYF. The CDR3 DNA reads TGCGCCAGCAGCGCGGGACAGGGAGGCACAGATACGCAGTATTTT.

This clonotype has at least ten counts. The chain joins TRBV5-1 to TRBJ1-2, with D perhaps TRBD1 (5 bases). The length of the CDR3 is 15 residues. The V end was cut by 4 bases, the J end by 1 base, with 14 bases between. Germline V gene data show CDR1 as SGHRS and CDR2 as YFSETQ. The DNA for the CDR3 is TGCGCCAGCAGCCCGGGGGGAATTTATAACTATGGCTACACCTTC. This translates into CASSPGGIYNYGYTF.

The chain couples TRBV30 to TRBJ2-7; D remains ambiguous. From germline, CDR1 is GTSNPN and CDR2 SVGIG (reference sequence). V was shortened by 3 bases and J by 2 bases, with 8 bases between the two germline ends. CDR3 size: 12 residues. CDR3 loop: CAWRPSAYEQYF. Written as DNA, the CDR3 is TGTGCCTGGAGGCCTAGTGCCTACGAGCAGTACTTC.

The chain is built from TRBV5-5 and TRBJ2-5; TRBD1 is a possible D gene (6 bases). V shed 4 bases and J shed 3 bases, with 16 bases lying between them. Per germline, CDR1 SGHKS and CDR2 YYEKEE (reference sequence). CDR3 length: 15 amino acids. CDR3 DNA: TGTGCCAGCAGCCCTGGTGGGCAGGGGAAAGAGACCCAGTACTTC. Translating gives CASSPGGQGKETQYF.

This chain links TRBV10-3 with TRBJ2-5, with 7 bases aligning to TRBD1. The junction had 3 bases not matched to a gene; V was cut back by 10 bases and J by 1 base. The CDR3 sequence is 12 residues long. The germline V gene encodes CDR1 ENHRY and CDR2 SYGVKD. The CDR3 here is CATQGVQETQYF. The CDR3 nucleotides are TGTGCCACTCAGGGGGTCCAAGAGACCCAGTACTTC.

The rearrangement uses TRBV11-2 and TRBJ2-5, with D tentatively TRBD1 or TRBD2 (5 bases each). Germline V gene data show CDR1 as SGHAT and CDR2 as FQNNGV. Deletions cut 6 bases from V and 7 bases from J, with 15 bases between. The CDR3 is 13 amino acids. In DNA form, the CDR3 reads TGTGCCAGCAGAATAACTAGTGGGGCGACCCAGTACTTC. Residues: CASRITSGATQYF.

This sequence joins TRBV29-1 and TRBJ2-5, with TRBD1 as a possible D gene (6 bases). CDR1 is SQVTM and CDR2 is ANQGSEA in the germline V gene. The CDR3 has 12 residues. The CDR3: CSETGQSETQYF. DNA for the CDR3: TGCAGTGAGACAGGCCAGTCGGAGACCCAGTACTTC.

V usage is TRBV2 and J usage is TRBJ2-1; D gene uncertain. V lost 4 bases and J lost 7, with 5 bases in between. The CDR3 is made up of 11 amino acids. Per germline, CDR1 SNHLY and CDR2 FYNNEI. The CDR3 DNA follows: TGTGCCAGCAGTGTGCGAAATGAGCAGTTCTTC. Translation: CASSVRNEQFF. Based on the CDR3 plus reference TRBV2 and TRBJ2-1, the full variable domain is EPEVTQTPSHQVTQMGQEVILRCVPISNHLYFYWYRQILGQKVEFLVSFYNNEISEKSEIFDDQFSVERPDGSNFTLKIRSTKLEDSAMYFCASSVRNEQFFGPGTRLTVL.

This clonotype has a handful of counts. The CDR3: CSAGQGTTNEKLFF. In nucleotides, the CDR3 is TGCAGTGCCGGACAGGGGACGACTAATGAAAAACTGTTTTTT. The J gene is TRBJ1-4, the V gene TRBV20-1, with 9 bases matching TRBD1. Germline CDR1 DFQATT, CDR2 SNEGSKA (reference sequence). V was clipped by 6 bases and J by 2 bases; unmatched bases: 4. CDR3 size: 14 residues.

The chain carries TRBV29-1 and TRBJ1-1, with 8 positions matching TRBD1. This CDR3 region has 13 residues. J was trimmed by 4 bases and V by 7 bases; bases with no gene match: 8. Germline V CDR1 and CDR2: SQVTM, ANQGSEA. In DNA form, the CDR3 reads TGCAGCGAGACACAGGGGGGCGGCACTGAAGCTTTCTTT. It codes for CSETQGGGTEAFF.

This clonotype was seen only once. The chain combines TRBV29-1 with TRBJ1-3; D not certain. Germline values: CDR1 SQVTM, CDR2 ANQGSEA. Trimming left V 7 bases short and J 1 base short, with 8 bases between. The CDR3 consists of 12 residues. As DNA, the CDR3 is TGCAGCGCGGACGATTCTGGAAACACCATATATTTT. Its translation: CSADDSGNTIYF.

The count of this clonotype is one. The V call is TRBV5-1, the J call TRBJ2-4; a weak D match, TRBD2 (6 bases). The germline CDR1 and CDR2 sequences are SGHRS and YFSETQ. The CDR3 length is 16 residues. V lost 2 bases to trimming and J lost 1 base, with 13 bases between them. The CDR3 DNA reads TGCGCCAGCAGCTTCGGAGGGAGAGCGGCCAAAAACATTCAGTACTTC. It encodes CASSFGGRAAKNIQYF.

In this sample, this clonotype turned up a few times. DNA of the CDR3: TGCGCCAGCAGCTTGACCGGGACTAGCGGGAGATACACCGGGGAGCTGTTTTTT. It codes for CASSLTGTSGRYTGELFF. The rearrangement links TRBV5-1 to TRBJ2-2; 14 bases align to TRBD2. The CDR3 covers 18 residues. The V gene's germline CDR1 is SGHRS and CDR2 YFSETQ. V shed 1 base, J shed 3 bases, and the junction held 5 bases outside the gene matches.

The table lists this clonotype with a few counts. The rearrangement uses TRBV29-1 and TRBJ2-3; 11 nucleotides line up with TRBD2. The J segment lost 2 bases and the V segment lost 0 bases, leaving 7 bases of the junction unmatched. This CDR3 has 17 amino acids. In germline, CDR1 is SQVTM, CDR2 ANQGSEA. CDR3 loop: CSVEDPIAGGNTDTQYF. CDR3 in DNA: TGCAGCGTTGAAGATCCGATAGCGGGAGGGAACACAGATACGCAGTATTTT.

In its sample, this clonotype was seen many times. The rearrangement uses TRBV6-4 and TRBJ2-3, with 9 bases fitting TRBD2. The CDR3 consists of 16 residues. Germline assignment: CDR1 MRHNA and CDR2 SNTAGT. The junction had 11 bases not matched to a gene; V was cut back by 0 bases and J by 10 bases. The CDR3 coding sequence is TGTGCCAGCAGTGACTCTACCAGCGGGGGGCCCGATTCGCAGTATTTT. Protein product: CASSDSTSGGPDSQYF.

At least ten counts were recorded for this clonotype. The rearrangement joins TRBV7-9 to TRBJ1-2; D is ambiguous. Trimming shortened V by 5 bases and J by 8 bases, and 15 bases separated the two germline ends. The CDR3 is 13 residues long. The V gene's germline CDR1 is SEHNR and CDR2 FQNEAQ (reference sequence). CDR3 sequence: CASSPTIGGGYTF. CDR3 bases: TGTGCCAGCAGCCCTACCATCGGTGGGGGCTACACCTTC.

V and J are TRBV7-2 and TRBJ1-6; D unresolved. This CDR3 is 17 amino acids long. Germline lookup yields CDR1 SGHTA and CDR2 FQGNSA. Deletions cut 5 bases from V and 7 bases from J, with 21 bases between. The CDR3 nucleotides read TGTGCCAGCAGCCCCAAACTAAGCGGCAGAAAGAATTCACCCCTCCACTTT. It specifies CASSPKLSGRKNSPLHF.

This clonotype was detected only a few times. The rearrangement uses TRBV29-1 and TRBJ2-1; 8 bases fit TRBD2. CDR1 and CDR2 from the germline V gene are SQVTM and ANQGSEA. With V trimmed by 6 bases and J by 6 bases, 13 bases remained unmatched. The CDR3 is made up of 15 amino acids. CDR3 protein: CSVPKDGRAPNEQFF. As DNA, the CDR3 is TGCAGCGTCCCTAAGGACGGGAGGGCCCCCAATGAGCAGTTCTTC.

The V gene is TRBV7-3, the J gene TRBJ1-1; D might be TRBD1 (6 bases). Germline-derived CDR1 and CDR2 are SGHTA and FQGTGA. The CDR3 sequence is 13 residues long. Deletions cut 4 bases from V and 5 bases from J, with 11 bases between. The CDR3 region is CASSWKGGTEAFF. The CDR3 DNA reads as TGTGCCAGCAGCTGGAAGGGGGGAACTGAAGCTTTCTTT.

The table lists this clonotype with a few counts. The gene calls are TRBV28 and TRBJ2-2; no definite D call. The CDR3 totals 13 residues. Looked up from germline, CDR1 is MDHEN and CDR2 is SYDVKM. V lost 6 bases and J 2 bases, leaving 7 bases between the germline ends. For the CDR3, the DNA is TGTGCCAGCAGGGATACTAACACCGGGGAGCTGTTTTTT. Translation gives CASRDTNTGELFF.

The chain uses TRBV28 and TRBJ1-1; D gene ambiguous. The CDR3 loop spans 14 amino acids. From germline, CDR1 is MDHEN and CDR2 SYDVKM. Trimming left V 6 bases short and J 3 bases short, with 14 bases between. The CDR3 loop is CASSRTSGDTEAFF. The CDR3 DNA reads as TGTGCCAGCAGCCGGACCTCCGGGGACACTGAAGCTTTCTTT.

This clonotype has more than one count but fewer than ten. The CDR3 sequence is CASSWDRGNQPQHF. CDR3 DNA sequence: TGTGCCAGCAGCTGGGACAGGGGGAATCAGCCCCAGCATTTT. The V and J genes are TRBV7-9 and TRBJ1-5, with 11 bases lining up with TRBD1. The junction had 0 bases not matched to a gene; V was cut back by 4 bases and J by 4 bases. The CDR3 contains 14 residues. In germline, CDR1 is SEHNR, CDR2 FQNEAQ (reference sequence).

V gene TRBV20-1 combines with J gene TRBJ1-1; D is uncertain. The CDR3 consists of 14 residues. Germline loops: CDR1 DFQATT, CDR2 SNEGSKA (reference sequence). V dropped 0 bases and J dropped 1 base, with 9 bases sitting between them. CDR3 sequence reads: CSARDLTANTEAFF. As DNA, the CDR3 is TGCAGTGCTAGAGATCTCACAGCGAACACTGAAGCTTTCTTT.

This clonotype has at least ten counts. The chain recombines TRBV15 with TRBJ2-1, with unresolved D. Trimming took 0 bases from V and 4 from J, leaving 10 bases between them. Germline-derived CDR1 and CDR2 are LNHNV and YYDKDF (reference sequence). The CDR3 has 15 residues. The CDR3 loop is CATSRDPAQYNEQFF. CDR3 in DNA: TGTGCCACCAGCAGAGATCCAGCGCAATACAATGAGCAGTTCTTC.

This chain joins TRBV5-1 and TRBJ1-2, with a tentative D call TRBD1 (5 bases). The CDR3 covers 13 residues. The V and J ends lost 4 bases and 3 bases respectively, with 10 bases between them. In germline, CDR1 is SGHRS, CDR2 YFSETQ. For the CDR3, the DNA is TGCGCCAGCAGCCCGGCGGGGGACTATGGCTACACCTTC. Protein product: CASSPAGDYGYTF.